The text below deals with one T cell receptor (beta chain). The data were taken from a study of cytomegalovirus exposure and HLA in healthy donors. Amplification used 60 Vbeta primers and 13 Jbeta primers. Generated by immunoSEQ multiplex PCR, the TCRdb table keeps only in-frame clones and is missing some. This repertoire shows 190,000 or so clones, roughly 80% found once; its top ten account for around 1.5%. V lost 0 bases to trimming and J lost 6 bases, with 9 bases between them. Germline lookup yields CDR1 SGHRS and CDR2 YFSETQ. The CDR3 covers 13 residues. The TCR was taken from a man aged 50-59 years in good health and CMV-seronegative. The rearrangement links TRBV5-1 to TRBJ1-1, with D possibly TRBD1 on 6 matching bases. Sequencing was done on a sample of PBMCs. The CDR3 DNA is TGCGCCAGCAGCTTGGCAGGGGACGCTGAAGCTTTCTTT. This encodes CASSLAGDAEAFF. The full variable domain, its missing parts supplied by reference TRBV5-1 and TRBJ1-1, is KAGVTQTPRYLIKTRGQQVTLSCSPISGHRSVSWYQQTPGQGLQFLFEYFSETQRNKGNFPGRFSGRQFSNSRSEMNVSTLELGDSALYLCASSLAGDAEAFFGQGTRLTVV.